The entry that follows covers one T cell receptor (beta chain) sequence. This sample stems from a study of T cells in Graves' hyperthyroidism and ophthalmopathy. Template material for amplifying TCR beta CDR3 regions consisted of RNA transcripts. First-round RT-PCR with HTBI primers amplified the TCR CDR3 region. TCRdb itself ran the multiplex PCR reads through MiXCR, one entry per CDR3 protein. The table lists approximately 720,000 distinct CDR3 sequences, roughly 20% of them singletons. There are 18 residues in the CDR3. V was trimmed by 3 bases and J by 3 bases, leaving 23 bases between them. The germline CDR1 and CDR2 sequences are SGHVS and FNYEAQ.

The chain joins TRBV7-6 to TRBJ2-5, with D maybe TRBD1 (6 bases). This clonotype was obtained from a woman in her forties or fifties with Graves' hyperthyroidism that later progressed to Graves' ophthalmopathy. Sequencing was done on a sample of blood. CDR3 bases: TGTGCCAGCAGCTTTGGGGCCGTTATACCAGGGGCCGAAGAGACCCAGTACTTC. The encoded protein is CASSFGAVIPGAEETQYF.